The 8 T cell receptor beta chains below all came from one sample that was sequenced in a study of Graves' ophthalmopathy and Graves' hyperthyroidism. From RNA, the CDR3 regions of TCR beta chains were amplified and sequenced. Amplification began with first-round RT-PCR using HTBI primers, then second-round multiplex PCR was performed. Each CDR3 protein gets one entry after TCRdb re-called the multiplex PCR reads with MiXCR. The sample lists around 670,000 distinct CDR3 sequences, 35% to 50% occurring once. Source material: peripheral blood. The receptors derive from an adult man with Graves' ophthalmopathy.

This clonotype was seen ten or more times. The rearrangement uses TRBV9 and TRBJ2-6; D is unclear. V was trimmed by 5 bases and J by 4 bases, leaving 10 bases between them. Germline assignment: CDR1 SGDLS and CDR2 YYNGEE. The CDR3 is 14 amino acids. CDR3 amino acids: CASRETAGANVLTF. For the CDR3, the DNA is TGTGCCAGCAGGGAGACGGCGGGGGCCAACGTCCTGACTTTC. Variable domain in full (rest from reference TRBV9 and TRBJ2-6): DSGVTQTPKHLITATGQRVTLRCSPRSGDLSVYWYQQSLDQGLQFLIQYYNGEERAKGNILERFSAQQFPDLHSELNLSSLELGDSALYFCASRETAGANVLTFGAGSRLTVL.

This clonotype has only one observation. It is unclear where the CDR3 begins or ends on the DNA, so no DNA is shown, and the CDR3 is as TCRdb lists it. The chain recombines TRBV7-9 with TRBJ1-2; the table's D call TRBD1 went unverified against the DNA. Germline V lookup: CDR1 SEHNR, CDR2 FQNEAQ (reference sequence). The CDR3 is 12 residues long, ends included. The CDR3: CATEGVGYGCTF.

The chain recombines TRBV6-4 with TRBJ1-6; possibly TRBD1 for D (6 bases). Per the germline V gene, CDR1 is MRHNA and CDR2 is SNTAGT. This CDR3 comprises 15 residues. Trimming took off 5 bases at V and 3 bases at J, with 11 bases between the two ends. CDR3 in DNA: TGTGCCAGCAGTACGACAGGTGGCTATAATTCACCCCTCCACTTT. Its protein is CASSTTGGYNSPLHF.

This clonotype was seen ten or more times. In DNA form, the CDR3 reads TGTGCCATCAGTGAACAGGGGGCGAAAGAGCAGTACTTC. Translated, it gives CAISEQGAKEQYF. The chain has TRBV10-3 and TRBJ2-7; 9 bases are shared with TRBD1. Losses at the gene ends were 3 bases for V and 7 bases for J; bases not matched to a gene: 4. CDR1 is ENHRY and CDR2 is SYGVKD in the germline V gene. The CDR3 is 13 residues long.

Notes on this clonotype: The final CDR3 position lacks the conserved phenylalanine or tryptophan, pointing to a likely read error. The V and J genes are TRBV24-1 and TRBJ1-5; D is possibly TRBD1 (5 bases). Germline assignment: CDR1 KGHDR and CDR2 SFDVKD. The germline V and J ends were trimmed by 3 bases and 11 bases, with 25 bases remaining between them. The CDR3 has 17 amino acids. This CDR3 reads CATSDTGTSGTQETQHL. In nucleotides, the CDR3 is TGTGCCACCAGTGATACCGGGACTAGCGGGACCCAAGAGACCCAGCATCTT.

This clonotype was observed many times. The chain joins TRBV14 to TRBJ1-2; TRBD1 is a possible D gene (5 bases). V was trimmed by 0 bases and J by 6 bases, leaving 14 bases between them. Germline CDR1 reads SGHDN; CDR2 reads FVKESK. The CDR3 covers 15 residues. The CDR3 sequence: CASSQDRTPDDGYTF. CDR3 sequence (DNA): TGTGCCAGCAGCCAAGATCGGACACCGGACGATGGCTACACCTTC.

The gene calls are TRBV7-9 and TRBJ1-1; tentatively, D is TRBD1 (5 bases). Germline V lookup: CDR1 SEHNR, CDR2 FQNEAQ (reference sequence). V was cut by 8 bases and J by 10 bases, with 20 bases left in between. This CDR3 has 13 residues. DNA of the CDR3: TGTGCCAGCTTCGAGGGGCAGAGGGGAACAGCTTTCTTT. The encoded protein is CASFEGQRGTAFF.

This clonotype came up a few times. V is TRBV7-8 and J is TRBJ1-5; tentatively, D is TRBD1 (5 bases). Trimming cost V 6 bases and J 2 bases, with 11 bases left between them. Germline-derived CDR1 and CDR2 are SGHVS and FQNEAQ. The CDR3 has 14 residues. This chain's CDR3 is CASSPPGRNQPQHF. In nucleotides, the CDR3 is TGTGCCAGCAGTCCTCCGGGGCGCAATCAGCCCCAGCATTTT.